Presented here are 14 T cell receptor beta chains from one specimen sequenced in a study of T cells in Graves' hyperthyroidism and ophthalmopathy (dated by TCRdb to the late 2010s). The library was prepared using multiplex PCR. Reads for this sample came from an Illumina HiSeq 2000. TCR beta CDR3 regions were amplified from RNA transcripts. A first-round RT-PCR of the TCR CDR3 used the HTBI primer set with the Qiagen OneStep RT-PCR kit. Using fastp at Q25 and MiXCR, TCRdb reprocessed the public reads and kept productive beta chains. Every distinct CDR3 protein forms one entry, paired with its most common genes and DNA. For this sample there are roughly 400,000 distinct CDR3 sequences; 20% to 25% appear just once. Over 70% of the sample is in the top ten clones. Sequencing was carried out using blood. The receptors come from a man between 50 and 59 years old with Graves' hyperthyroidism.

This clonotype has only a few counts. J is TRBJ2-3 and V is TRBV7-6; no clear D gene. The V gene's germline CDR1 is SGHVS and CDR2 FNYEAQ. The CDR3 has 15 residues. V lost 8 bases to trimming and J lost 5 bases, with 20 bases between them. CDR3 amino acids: CASGRLPGPGDTQYF. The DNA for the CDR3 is TGTGCCAGCGGTCGCCTCCCCGGGCCGGGAGATACGCAGTATTTT.

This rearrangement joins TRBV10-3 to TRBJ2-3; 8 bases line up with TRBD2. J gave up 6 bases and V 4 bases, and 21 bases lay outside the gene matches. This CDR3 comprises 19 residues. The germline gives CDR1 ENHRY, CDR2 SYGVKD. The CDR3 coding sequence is TGTGCCATCAGTGCCAGAGCGGGAGCGGATCCCCAATCTCTGGATACGCAGTATTTT. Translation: CAISARAGADPQSLDTQYF.

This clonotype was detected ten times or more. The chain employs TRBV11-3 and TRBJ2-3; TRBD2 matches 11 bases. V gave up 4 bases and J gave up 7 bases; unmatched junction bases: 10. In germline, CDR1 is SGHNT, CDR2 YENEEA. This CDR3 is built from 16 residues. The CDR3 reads CASSSGLAGGLNTQYF. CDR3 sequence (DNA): TGTGCCAGCAGCTCCGGGCTAGCGGGAGGTTTGAATACGCAGTATTTT.

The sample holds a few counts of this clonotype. In DNA, the CDR3 is TGTGCCAGCATCCCGGGCCGCAATCAGCCCCAGCATTTT. Protein product: CASIPGRNQPQHF. The rearrangement uses TRBV28 and TRBJ1-5; D not resolved. Between the trimmed V and J ends, which lost 7 bases and 2 bases, there was a span of 9 bases. In germline, CDR1 is MDHEN, CDR2 SYDVKM. The CDR3 length is 13 residues.

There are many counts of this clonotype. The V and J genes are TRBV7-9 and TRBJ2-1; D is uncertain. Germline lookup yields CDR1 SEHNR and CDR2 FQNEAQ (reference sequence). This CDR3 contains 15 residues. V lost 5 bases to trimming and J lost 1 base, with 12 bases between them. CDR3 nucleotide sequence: TGTGCCAGCAGCCTGTTCCAGACTTCCTACAATGAGCAGTTCTTC. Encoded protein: CASSLFQTSYNEQFF.

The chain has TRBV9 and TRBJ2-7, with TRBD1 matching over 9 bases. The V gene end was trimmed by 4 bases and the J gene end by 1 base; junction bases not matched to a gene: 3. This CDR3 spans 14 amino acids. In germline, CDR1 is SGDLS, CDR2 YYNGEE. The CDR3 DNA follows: TGTGCCAGCAGCCGGACAGGGGCGTCCTACGAGCAGTACTTC. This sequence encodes CASSRTGASYEQYF.

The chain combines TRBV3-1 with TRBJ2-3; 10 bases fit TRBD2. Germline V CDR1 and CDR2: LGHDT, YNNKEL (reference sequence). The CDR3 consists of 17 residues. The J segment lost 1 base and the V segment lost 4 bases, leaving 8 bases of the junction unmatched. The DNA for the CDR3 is TGTGCCAGCAGCCGAACGCACCTAGCGGGGGGCACAGATACGCAGTATTTT. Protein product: CASSRTHLAGGTDTQYF.

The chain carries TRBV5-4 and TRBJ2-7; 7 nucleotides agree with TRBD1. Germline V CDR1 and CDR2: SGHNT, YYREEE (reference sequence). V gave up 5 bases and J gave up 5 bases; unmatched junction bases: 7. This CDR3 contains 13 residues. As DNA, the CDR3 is TGTGCCAGCAGTCGACAGGGAGCTAACGAGCAGTACTTC. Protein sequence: CASSRQGANEQYF.

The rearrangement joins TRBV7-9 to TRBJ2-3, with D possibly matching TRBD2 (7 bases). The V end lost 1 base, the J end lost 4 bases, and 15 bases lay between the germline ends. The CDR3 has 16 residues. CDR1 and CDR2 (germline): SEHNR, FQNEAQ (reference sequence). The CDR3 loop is CASSLGGRDNADTQYF. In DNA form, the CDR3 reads TGTGCCAGCAGCTTAGGAGGGAGGGACAACGCAGATACGCAGTATTTT. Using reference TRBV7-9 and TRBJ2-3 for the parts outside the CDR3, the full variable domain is DTGVSQNPRHKITKRGQNVTFRCDPISEHNRLYWYRQTLGQGPEFLTYFQNEAQLEKSRLLSDRFSAERPKGSFSTLEIQRTEQGDSAMYLCASSLGGRDNADTQYFGPGTRLTVL.

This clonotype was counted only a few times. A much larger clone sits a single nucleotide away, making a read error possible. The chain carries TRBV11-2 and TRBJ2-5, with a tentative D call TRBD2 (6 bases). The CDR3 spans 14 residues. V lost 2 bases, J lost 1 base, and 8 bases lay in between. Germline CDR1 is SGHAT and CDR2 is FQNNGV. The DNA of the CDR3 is TGTGCCAGCAGCTTATACGGGGGCCAAGAGACCCAGTACTTC. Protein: CASSLYGGQETQYF.

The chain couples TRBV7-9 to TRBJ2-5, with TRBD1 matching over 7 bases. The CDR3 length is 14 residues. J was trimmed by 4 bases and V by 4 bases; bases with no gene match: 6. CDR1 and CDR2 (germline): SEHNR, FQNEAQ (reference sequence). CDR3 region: CASSSQRGRETQYF. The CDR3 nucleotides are TGTGCCAGCAGCTCCCAAAGGGGGCGAGAGACCCAGTACTTC.

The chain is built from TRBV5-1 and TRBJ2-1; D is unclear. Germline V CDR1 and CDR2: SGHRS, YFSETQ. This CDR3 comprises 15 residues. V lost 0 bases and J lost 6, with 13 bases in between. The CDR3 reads CASSLATHLTNEQFF. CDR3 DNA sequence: TGCGCCAGCAGCTTGGCTACCCATCTGACCAATGAGCAGTTCTTC.

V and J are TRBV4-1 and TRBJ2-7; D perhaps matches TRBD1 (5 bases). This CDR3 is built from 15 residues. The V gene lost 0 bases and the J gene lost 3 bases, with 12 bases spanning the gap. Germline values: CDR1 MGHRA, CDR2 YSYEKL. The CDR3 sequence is CASSQESREFYEQYF. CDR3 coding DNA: TGCGCCAGCAGCCAAGAGTCCAGGGAATTCTACGAGCAGTACTTC.

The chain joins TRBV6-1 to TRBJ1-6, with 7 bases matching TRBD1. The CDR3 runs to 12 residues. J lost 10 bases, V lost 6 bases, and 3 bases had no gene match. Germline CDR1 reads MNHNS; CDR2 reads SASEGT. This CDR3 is CASRRGRSPLHF. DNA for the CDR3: TGTGCCAGCAGGAGGGGGCGATCACCCCTCCACTTT.